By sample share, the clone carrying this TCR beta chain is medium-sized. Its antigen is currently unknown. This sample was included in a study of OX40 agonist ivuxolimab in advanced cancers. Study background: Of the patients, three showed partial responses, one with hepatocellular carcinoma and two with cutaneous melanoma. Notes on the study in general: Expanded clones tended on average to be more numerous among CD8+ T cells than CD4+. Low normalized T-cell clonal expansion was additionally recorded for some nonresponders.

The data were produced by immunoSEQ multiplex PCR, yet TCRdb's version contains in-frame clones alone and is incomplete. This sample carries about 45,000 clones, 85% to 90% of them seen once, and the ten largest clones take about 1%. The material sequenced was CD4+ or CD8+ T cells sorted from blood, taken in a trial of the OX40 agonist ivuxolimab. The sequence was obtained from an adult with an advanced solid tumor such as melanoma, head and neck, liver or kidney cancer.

The CDR3 spells CASSPGTSGREGARDTQYF. CDR3 bases: TGTGCCAGCAGTCCGGGGACTAGCGGGAGGGAGGGGGCTCGAGATACGCAGTATTTT. V is TRBV7-2 and J is TRBJ2-3, with 16 bases identical to TRBD2. Germline V gives CDR1 SGHTA, CDR2 FQGNSA. There are 19 residues in the CDR3. Trimming cost V 6 bases and J 5 bases; bases outside gene matches: 14.